The 27 T cell receptor beta chains given below trace back to one sample, sequenced in a study of OX40 agonist ivuxolimab in advanced cancers. TCRdb's copy holds only in-frame clones and misses some; the assay was immunoSEQ multiplex PCR. This sample has about 20,000 clones; around nine tenths occur once, and the top ten carry around 25%. The source material was CD4+ or CD8+ T cells sorted from blood, sampled in a trial of the OX40 agonist ivuxolimab. Every receptor here comes from an adult with an advanced solid tumor such as melanoma, head and neck, liver or kidney cancer.

J is TRBJ1-4 and V is TRBV13, with 8 bases aligning to TRBD1. V gave up 6 bases and J gave up 8 bases; unmatched junction bases: 8. The CDR3 has 14 residues. The germline gives CDR1 PRHDT, CDR2 FYEKMQ (reference sequence). DNA for the CDR3: TGTGCCAGCAGGCTCAGGGGGCAGGGAGAAAAACTGTTTTTT. Translating it yields CASRLRGQGEKLFF.

This chain joins TRBV7-3 and TRBJ2-3; tentatively, D is TRBD2 (7 bases). CDR1 is SGHTA, CDR2 FQGTGA, per germline. Trimming cost V 4 bases and J 4 bases, with 15 bases left between them. The CDR3 is 15 residues long. The CDR3 DNA follows: TGTGCCAGCAGCTCACTAGTGGGGGGGCCAGATACGCAGTATTTT. As protein: CASSSLVGGPDTQYF.

V is TRBV11-1 and J is TRBJ2-1, with D unresolved. Trimming stripped 0 bases from V and 8 bases from J, with 5 bases between. CDR3 length: 12 residues. Germline values: CDR1 SGHAT, CDR2 FQDESV (reference sequence). This CDR3 reads CASSLASYEQFF. The CDR3 DNA sequence: TGTGCCAGCAGCTTAGCTAGTTATGAGCAGTTCTTC.

With respect to this clone: The sample has other DNA sequences that encode this CDR3 too. CDR3 sequence reads: CASSVGGSNQPQHF. DNA of the CDR3: TGTGCCAGCAGCGTAGGGGGAAGCAATCAGCCCCAGCATTTT. The chain couples TRBV9 to TRBJ1-5, with D uncertain. V lost 0 bases to trimming and J lost 1 base, with 5 bases between them. CDR1 and CDR2 (germline): SGDLS, YYNGEE. The CDR3 sequence is 14 residues long.

The rearrangement uses TRBV4-2 and TRBJ1-4; the match to TRBD1 covers 9 bases. Trimming at V came to 0 bases and at J to 8 bases, leaving 7 bases not matched to a gene. The CDR3 contains 16 residues. In germline, CDR1 is LGHNA, CDR2 YNFKEQ. This chain's CDR3 is CASSQDPGQGGEKLFF. CDR3 bases: TGTGCCAGCAGCCAAGACCCGGGACAGGGTGGAGAAAAACTGTTTTTT.

J is TRBJ1-2 and V is TRBV6-6; D remains ambiguous. V gave up 2 bases and J gave up 3 bases, with 10 bases separating them. The CDR3 consists of 14 residues. Germline V CDR1 and CDR2: MNHNY, SVGAGI (reference sequence). The CDR3 sequence is CASSYSTDYYGYTF. In nucleotides, the CDR3 is TGTGCCAGCAGTTACAGTACAGACTACTATGGCTACACCTTC.

The chain recombines TRBV27 with TRBJ2-3; D is uncertain. The length of the CDR3 is 15 residues. V was pared by 7 bases and J by 2 bases, with 16 bases between. Germline CDR1 is MNHEY and CDR2 is SMNVEV (reference sequence). The CDR3 loop reads CASTPGIRSTDTQYF. CDR3 nucleotides: TGTGCCAGCACCCCTGGAATCCGGTCCACAGATACGCAGTATTTT.

The count of this clone is one. The junction and the germline gene differ at one end; a read error may be behind it. The chain carries TRBV6-4 and TRBJ2-3; D not certain. Looked up from germline, CDR1 is MRHNA and CDR2 is SNTAGT. This CDR3 has 15 residues. Here the CDR3 DNA reads TGTGCCAGCAGTAACTCGGTTAATCTCACAGATACGCAGTATTTT. Amino acid sequence: CASSNSVNLTDTQYF.

By share of the sample, this clone is medium-sized (0.01 to 0.1%). The chain couples TRBV6-6 to TRBJ2-7; 7 positions match TRBD2. Germline V gene lookup returns CDR1 MNHNY and CDR2 SVGAGI (reference sequence). The V segment lost 6 bases and the J segment 7 bases; nucleotides outside the gene matches: 12. The CDR3 consists of 14 residues. The CDR3 DNA follows: TGTGCCAGCAGCCCTGGACTAGGGGATCAAGAGCAGTACTTC. Translation gives CASSPGLGDQEQYF.

J is TRBJ1-1 and V is TRBV7-2; D remains unclear. The V end lost 2 bases, the J end lost 6 bases, and 10 bases lay between the germline ends. Germline V gene lookup returns CDR1 SGHTA and CDR2 FQGNSA. The CDR3 extends over 13 amino acids. The CDR3 region has the DNA TGTGCCAGCAGCTTATTGAGCGGGGCTGAAGCTTTCTTT. Its protein is CASSLLSGAEAFF.

This chain connects TRBV2 to TRBJ2-3, with 10 positions matching TRBD2. Trimming took 3 bases from V and 5 from J; bases not matched to a gene: 8. Germline-derived CDR1 and CDR2 are SNHLY and FYNNEI. This CDR3 is built from 16 residues. This chain's CDR3 is CASSDWSGGAEDTQYF. Here the CDR3 DNA reads TGTGCCAGCAGTGATTGGAGCGGGGGGGCCGAAGATACGCAGTATTTT.

The J gene is TRBJ2-2, the V gene TRBV19, with 11 positions matching TRBD1. This CDR3 region has 17 residues. Trimming took 9 bases from V and 6 from J; bases not matched to a gene: 15. Germline CDR1 and CDR2: LNHDA and SQIVND (reference sequence). The CDR3, as DNA: TGTGCCAGGCGGGGGCCCCGGGACAGGGGGTTTGCCGGGGAGCTGTTTTTT. Translated: CARRGPRDRGFAGELFF.

This clone was seen only once. The rearrangement links TRBV7-8 to TRBJ1-3; no clear D. The length of the CDR3 is 15 residues. V lost 5 bases to trimming and J lost 3 bases, with 14 bases between them. Germline assignment: CDR1 SGHVS and CDR2 FQNEAQ. CDR3 in DNA: TGTGCCAGCAGCCCCGGGCCTTCTCGTGGAAACACCATATATTTT. It translates to CASSPGPSRGNTIYF.

This sequence joins TRBV7-9 and TRBJ1-2; D remains unclear. Trimming removed 5 bases at V and 14 bases at J, with 21 bases between. The CDR3 is made up of 13 amino acids. In germline, CDR1 is SEHNR, CDR2 FQNEAQ (reference sequence). The CDR3 here is CASSDHMPSPQTF. The CDR3, as DNA: TGTGCCAGCAGCGACCACATGCCCTCCCCTCAGACCTTC.

This clone rates as medium-sized. The V gene is TRBV27, the J gene TRBJ1-4, with D uncertain. The CDR3 loop spans 15 amino acids. Germline V CDR1 and CDR2: MNHEY, SMNVEV (reference sequence). V was cut by 4 bases and J by 10 bases, with 19 bases left in between. The CDR3 reads CASSSRGAPRVKLFF. The CDR3 nucleotides read TGTGCCAGCAGTTCCCGTGGCGCCCCTAGGGTAAAACTGTTTTTT.

This clone has just one count. The V gene is TRBV2, the J gene TRBJ2-2; the match to TRBD2 covers 8 bases. The CDR3 extends over 16 amino acids. Germline CDR1 and CDR2: SNHLY and FYNNEI. The V segment lost 2 bases and the J segment 4 bases; nucleotides outside the gene matches: 6. The DNA for the CDR3 is TGTGCCAGCAGTGAAAGGTCGGGGGGGACCACCGGGGAGCTGTTTTTT. This codes for CASSERSGGTTGELFF. The full variable domain, with the rest looked up from reference TRBV2 and TRBJ2-2, is EPEVTQTPSHQVTQMGQEVILRCVPISNHLYFYWYRQILGQKVEFLVSFYNNEISEKSEIFDDQFSVERPDGSNFTLKIRSTKLEDSAMYFCASSERSGGTTGELFFGEGSRLTVL.

Comment on this clone: The identical CDR3 is also encoded by other nucleotide sequences in the sample. The rearrangement joins TRBV6-4 to TRBJ2-1; 11 bases align to TRBD2. The germline CDR1 and CDR2 sequences are MRHNA and SNTAGT. V was clipped by 4 bases and J by 9 bases; unmatched bases: 8. The CDR3 extends over 15 amino acids. Here the CDR3 DNA reads TGTGCCAGCAGTGTCGGGACTAGCGGAGAGACTGAGCAGTTCTTC. Its protein is CASSVGTSGETEQFF.

This clone appeared a single time. This rearrangement joins TRBV7-9 to TRBJ1-2; D is unresolved. CDR3 length: 16 residues. Trimming pared 3 bases from V and 4 bases from J, leaving 18 bases between. The germline gives CDR1 SEHNR, CDR2 FQNEAQ (reference sequence). The CDR3 spells CASSFSGFEIIYGYTF. In nucleotides, the CDR3 is TGTGCCAGCAGCTTCTCTGGATTCGAAATCATCTATGGCTACACCTTC.

The rearrangement links TRBV9 to TRBJ2-4, with D perhaps matching TRBD2 (6 bases). The CDR3 is made up of 15 amino acids. Germline CDR1 SGDLS, CDR2 YYNGEE. V was cut by 0 bases and J by 1 base, with 8 bases left in between. The CDR3 region has the DNA TGTGCCAGCAGCGTAGCTGGGGGGGCCAAAAACATTCAGTACTTC. Amino acid sequence: CASSVAGGAKNIQYF.

The chain uses TRBV10-2 and TRBJ2-5; D is perhaps TRBD1 or TRBD2 (5 bases each). Trimming took off 4 bases at V and 1 base at J, with 13 bases between the two ends. Germline V gene lookup returns CDR1 WSHSY and CDR2 SAAADI. This CDR3 is 15 amino acids long. For the CDR3, the DNA is TGCGCCAGCAGTGTCCACGGGGCAGCCCAAGAGACCCAGTACTTC. The encoded protein is CASSVHGAAQETQYF.

The chain is built from TRBV28 and TRBJ2-3, with D possibly being TRBD2 (6 bases). V was clipped by 4 bases and J by 4 bases, with 21 bases between them. Germline CDR1 is MDHEN and CDR2 is SYDVKM. The CDR3 consists of 17 residues. In DNA, the CDR3 is TGTGCCAGCAGTTCCCCCGGGAGAATCGAGTATGCAGATACGCAGTATTTT. This sequence encodes CASSSPGRIEYADTQYF.

This chain uses TRBV7-9 with TRBJ1-3, with TRBD1 identical over 8 bases. Germline CDR1 and CDR2: SEHNR and FQNEAQ (reference sequence). Germline trimming cut 5 bases from V and 4 bases from J; bases unmatched to any gene: 4. The CDR3 is 14 residues long. The CDR3 protein is CASSRTGPGNTIYF. The CDR3 bases are TGTGCCAGCAGCCGGACAGGGCCCGGAAACACCATATATTTT.

As concerns this clone: Other DNA sequences from this sample encode an identical CDR3 as well. V is TRBV19 and J is TRBJ2-7; 8 nucleotides align to TRBD1. Germline lookup yields CDR1 LNHDA and CDR2 SQIVND (reference sequence). After removal of 5 bases from V and 6 bases from J, the junction contained 6 bases not matched to a gene. This CDR3 is built from 13 residues. The CDR3 spells CASSPDRGGEQYF. The CDR3 bases are TGTGCCAGTAGTCCCGACAGGGGAGGCGAGCAGTACTTC. The variable domain in full, completed from reference TRBV19 and TRBJ2-7, reads DGGITQSPKYLFRKEGQNVTLSCEQNLNHDAMYWYRQDPGQGLRLIYYSQIVNDFQKGDIAEGYSVSREKKESFPLTVTSAQKNPTAFYLCASSPDRGGEQYFGPGTRLTVT.

This clone was seen only a few times. The chain links TRBV7-9 to TRBJ1-5, with 8 bases matching TRBD1. V dropped 5 bases and J dropped 2; count of bases not matched to a gene: 5. This CDR3 has 15 amino acids. Germline loops: CDR1 SEHNR, CDR2 FQNEAQ (reference sequence). CDR3 DNA: TGTGCCAGCAGCGCGACAGGGGCGGGCAATCAGCCCCAGCATTTT. This codes for CASSATGAGNQPQHF.

The chain has TRBV9 and TRBJ2-7; tentatively, D is TRBD1 (6 bases). The CDR3 has 13 residues. The germline V gene has CDR1 SGDLS and CDR2 YYNGEE. Trimming took off 4 bases at V and 4 bases at J, with 12 bases between the two ends. In DNA, the CDR3 is TGTGCCAGCAGCCCTCCACAGGGATACGAGCAGTACTTC. This sequence encodes CASSPPQGYEQYF. Based on the CDR3 plus reference TRBV9 and TRBJ2-7, the full variable domain is DSGVTQTPKHLITATGQRVTLRCSPRSGDLSVYWYQQSLDQGLQFLIQYYNGEERAKGNILERFSAQQFPDLHSELNLSSLELGDSALYFCASSPPQGYEQYFGPGTRLTVT.

DNA of the CDR3: TGTGCCACCAGCATCAGTGGGGGGGCAAGGGAGCAGTACTTC. It is translated as CATSISGGAREQYF. This chain uses TRBV15 with TRBJ2-7, with D possibly TRBD2 on 7 matching bases. The CDR3 is 14 residues long. Trimming cost V 4 bases and J 7 bases, with 17 bases left between them. Per the germline V gene, CDR1 is LNHNV and CDR2 is YYDKDF (reference sequence).

This sequence joins TRBV7-9 and TRBJ1-2, with no clear D. V shed 1 base and J shed 6 bases, with 15 bases lying between them. The CDR3 extends over 15 amino acids. The germline V gene has CDR1 SEHNR and CDR2 FQNEAQ (reference sequence). The CDR3 coding sequence is TGTGCCAGCAGCTTAGTGGAGCAGAAGTTAGATGGCTACACCTTC. It encodes CASSLVEQKLDGYTF.